The 5 T cell receptor beta chains in this list originate from one sample, sequenced in a study of PD-1 blockade in classical Hodgkin lymphoma. Exposure to brentuximab vedotin varied, and each patient had relapsed following autologous stem cell transplantation. Sequenced by immunoSEQ multiplex PCR; TCRdb stores in-frame clones only, minus some. Of roughly 22,000 clones in the sample, 68% were seen once. Sequencing used peripheral blood mononuclear cells (PBMCs), obtained at baseline. These receptors originate from a human donor with classical Hodgkin lymphoma.

This clone turned up a few times. The genes are TRBV21-1 and TRBJ2-6; whether TRBD2, the table's D call, matches the DNA was not checked. TRBV21-1 is a known pseudogene. This CDR3 contains 16 residues. The chain's CDR3 is CASTSHLLRGTNVLTF. DNA for the CDR3: TGTGCCAGCACGTCCCATCTCTTGCGAGGAACCAACGTCCTGACTTTC.

In this sample, this clone turned up a few times. The same CDR3 arises from other DNA sequences in this sample as well. The V gene is TRBV27, the J gene TRBJ1-4; maybe TRBD1 (5 bases). This CDR3 comprises 14 residues. V lost 3 bases and J 8 bases, leaving 13 bases between the germline ends. Germline loops: CDR1 MNHEY, CDR2 SMNVEV (reference sequence). CDR3 coding DNA: TGTGCCAGCAGTTTCCAGGGTATAGGCGAAAAACTGTTTTTT. Translated, it gives CASSFQGIGEKLFF. Looking up the rest from reference TRBV27 and TRBJ1-4 gives the full variable domain: EAQVTQNPRYLITVTGKKLTVTCSQNMNHEYMSWYRQDPGLGLRQIYYSMNVEVTDKGDVPEGYKVSRKEKRNFPLILESPSPNQTSLYFCASSFQGIGEKLFFGSGTQLSVL.

CDR3 coding DNA: TGTGCCAGCAGCGTCACGACAGGGACTAATGAAAAACTGTTTTTT. Translating it yields CASSVTTGTNEKLFF. V and J are TRBV9 and TRBJ1-4, with TRBD1 matching over 7 bases. With V trimmed by 2 bases and J by 2 bases, 3 bases remained unmatched. This CDR3 contains 15 residues. Germline V lookup: CDR1 SGDLS, CDR2 YYNGEE.

The rearrangement uses TRBV9 and TRBJ2-2, with D perhaps TRBD1 or TRBD2 (5 bases each). The CDR3 covers 15 residues. Germline CDR1 is SGDLS and CDR2 is YYNGEE. V lost 6 bases and J 5 bases, leaving 17 bases between the germline ends. The CDR3 sequence: CASTPQGAVTGELFF. The DNA for the CDR3 is TGTGCCAGCACCCCCCAGGGAGCGGTTACCGGGGAGCTGTTTTTT.

This clone has only a few counts. The rearrangement uses TRBV28 and TRBJ1-1, with a possible D match to TRBD1 (6 bases). The CDR3 covers 15 residues. V gave up 5 bases and J gave up 8 bases, with 21 bases separating them. The germline V gene encodes CDR1 MDHEN and CDR2 SYDVKM. The CDR3 bases are TGTGCCAGCAGTATCACCCCTCCGGGACAAACGGAAGCTTTCTTT. It translates to CASSITPPGQTEAFF.